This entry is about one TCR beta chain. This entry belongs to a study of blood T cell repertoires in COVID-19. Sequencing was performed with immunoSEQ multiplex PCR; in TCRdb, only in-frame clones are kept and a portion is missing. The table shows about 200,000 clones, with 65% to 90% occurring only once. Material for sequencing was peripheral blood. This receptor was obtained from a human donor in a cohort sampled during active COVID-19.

The CDR3 DNA sequence: TGTGCCAGCAGTTTCCTAGGGGGCGGAAGCTATGGCTACACCTTC. As protein: CASSFLGGGSYGYTF. The chain joins TRBV27 to TRBJ1-2; 7 bases line up with TRBD1. Germline V gene data show CDR1 as MNHEY and CDR2 as SMNVEV (reference sequence). Unmatched junction bases numbered 8, after V lost 3 bases and J lost 4 bases. The CDR3 contains 15 residues.